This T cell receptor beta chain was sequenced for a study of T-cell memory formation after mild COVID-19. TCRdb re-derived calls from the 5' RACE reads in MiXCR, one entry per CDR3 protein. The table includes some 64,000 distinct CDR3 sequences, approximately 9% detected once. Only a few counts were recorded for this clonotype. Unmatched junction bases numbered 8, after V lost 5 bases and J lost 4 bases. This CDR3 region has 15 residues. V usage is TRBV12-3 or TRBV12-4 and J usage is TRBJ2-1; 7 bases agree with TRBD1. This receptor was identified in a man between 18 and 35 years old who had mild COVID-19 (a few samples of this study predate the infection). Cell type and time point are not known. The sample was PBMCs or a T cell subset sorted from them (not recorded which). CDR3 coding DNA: TGTGCCAGCAGTCGGCCGGGACAGATATACAATGAGCAGTTCTTC. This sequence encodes CASSRPGQIYNEQFF.